This TCR beta chain was captured in a study of graft-versus-host responses after intestinal transplantation. This CDR3 region has 17 residues. The V gene end was trimmed by 0 bases and the J gene end by 2 bases; junction bases not matched to a gene: 6. Germline V gene data show CDR1 as SGHDT and CDR2 as YYEEEE. The method was immunoSEQ multiplex PCR; TCRdb's version includes in-frame clones alone and lacks a portion of them. This repertoire shows some 90,000 clones, 85% to 95% found once; its top ten account for roughly 0.39%. For this clone: What it binds is not known.

This receptor was identified in a human donor who was the organ donor for an intestinal transplant. The rearrangement uses TRBV5-6 and TRBJ2-3; 10 nucleotides agree with TRBD2. The material sequenced was unstimulated CD8+ T cells sorted from spleen or lymph node cells, taken before transplant. CDR3 bases: TGTGCCAGCAGCTTGGCGGGGAGCGGGGGGGTCACAGATACGCAGTATTTT. Encoded protein: CASSLAGSGGVTDTQYF. Supplemented by reference TRBV5-6 and TRBJ2-3, the full variable domain reads DAGVTQSPTHLIKTRGQQVTLRCSPKSGHDTVSWYQQALGQGPQFIFQYYEEEERQRGNFPDRFSGHQFPNYSSELNVNALLLGDSALYLCASSLAGSGGVTDTQYFGPGTRLTVL.